These T cell receptor beta chains were read from a single sample in a study of T cell responses to AZD1222 COVID-19 vaccine. Assay: immunoSEQ multiplex PCR; the TCRdb copy retains only in-frame clones and omits some. The data contain 110,000 to 150,000 clones, around 89% of them singletons. The sequencing used peripheral blood, collected on day 0 of AZD1222 vaccination. The receptors were gathered from an adult in good health. Both conserved end residues are part of each CDR3. The D gene is left open where the match is weak. Size is stated for part of the rows, as once, few or many counts, or as a class when the clone is expanded.

>TRBJ2-2|NA|NA|TRBV18
CASSPFTGELFF
TGTGCCAGCTCACCTTTTACCGGGGAGCTGTTTTTT
>TRBJ2-5|NA|NA|TRBV5-1
CASSFPGREETQYF
TGCGCCAGCAGCTTCCCCGGTAGGGAAGAGACCCAGTACTTC
>TRBJ2-1|NA|NA|TRBV11-3
CASSPRPVDEQFF
TGTGCCAGCAGCCCGAGACCCGTCGATGAGCAGTTCTTC
>TRBJ1-3|NA|NA|TRBV19
CASRAPGTRSGNTIYF
TGTGCCAGTAGGGCTCCCGGGACCCGCTCTGGAAACACCATATATTTT
>TRBJ1-5|NA|NA|TRBV18
CASSGGFGNQPQHF
TGTGCCAGCTCAGGGGGCTTCGGCAATCAGCCCCAGCATTTT
>TRBJ1-4|NA|NA|TRBV15
CATSKNGGGKLFF
TGTGCCACCAGCAAGAACGGGGGTGGAAAACTGTTTTTT
>TRBJ1-2|TRBD1|NA|TRBV11-2
CASSKLDRLSLTF
TGTGCCAGCAGTAAACTGGACAGGCTGTCTCTGACCTTC
>TRBJ2-5|NA|NA|TRBV5-1
CASSLYTEETQYF
TGCGCCAGCAGCTTGTACACCGAAGAGACCCAGTACTTC
>TRBJ1-1|NA|NA|TRBV30
CAWSPPGRWTTEAFF
TGTGCCTGGAGTCCCCCGGGTAGGTGGACCACTGAAGCTTTCTTT
>TRBJ1-3|NA|many|TRBV6-5
CASSPVARGNTIYF
TGTGCCAGCAGTCCCGTGGCGAGAGGAAACACCATATATTTT
>TRBJ1-4|TRBD1|NA|TRBV2
CASSLQTGAGEKLFF
TGTGCCAGCAGTCTTCAGACAGGGGCGGGTGAAAAACTGTTTTTT
>TRBJ1-1|TRBD1|NA|TRBV11-2
CASSSVTGGTEAFF
TGTGCCAGCAGCTCAGTAACAGGGGGCACTGAAGCTTTCTTT
>TRBJ2-1|NA|once|TRBV5-4
CASSLGAGAGYNEQFF
TGTGCCAGCAGCTTAGGGGCTGGAGCGGGTTACAATGAGCAGTTCTTC
>TRBJ2-3|NA|once|TRBV6-4
CAAASQYTDTQYF
TGTGCCGCAGCGTCCCAGTACACAGATACGCAGTATTTT
>TRBJ1-6|NA|NA|TRBV4-3
CASSQDQRSSNSPLHF
TGCGCCAGCAGCCAAGATCAGAGGAGTTCCAATTCACCCCTCCACTTT
>TRBJ1-2|TRBD1|NA|TRBV28
CASSLYRGVGGYTF
TGTGCCAGCAGTTTATACAGGGGGGTTGGTGGCTACACCTTC
>TRBJ2-3|TRBD1|NA|TRBV10-2
CASSRTGVADTQYF
TGCGCCAGCAGTCGGACAGGGGTAGCGGATACGCAGTATTTT
>TRBJ2-1|NA|many|TRBV13
CASSLVGTHYNEQFF
TGTGCCAGCAGCTTAGTAGGGACACACTACAATGAGCAGTTCTTC
>TRBJ1-5|NA|NA|TRBV6-5
CASSSSGARIGQPQHF
TGTGCCAGCAGTTCGTCGGGCGCCAGGATCGGTCAGCCCCAGCATTTT
>TRBJ2-3|NA|once|TRBV11-2
CASSPSTDTQYF
TGTGCCAGCAGCCCAAGCACAGATACGCAGTATTTT
>TRBJ2-5|NA|NA|TRBV5-4
CASSPKSGGAPRAQYF
TGTGCCAGCAGCCCAAAGTCTGGCGGAGCCCCCCGGGCCCAGTACTTC
>TRBJ2-2|TRBD1|NA|TRBV9
CASSVGPGGAVGELFF
TGTGCCAGCAGCGTAGGTCCAGGGGGCGCGGTCGGGGAGCTGTTTTTT
>TRBJ1-6|NA|NA|TRBV15
CATSRDGVANSPLHF
TGTGCCACCAGCAGAGATGGTGTCGCGAATTCACCCCTCCACTTT
>TRBJ1-2|TRBD1|once|TRBV2
CASSEGGGNGYTF
TGTGCCAGCTCCGAGGGAGGGGGCAATGGCTACACCTTC
>TRBJ1-5|TRBD1|NA|TRBV7-8
CASSTDRGYSNQPQHF
TGTGCCAGCAGCACCGACAGGGGCTATAGCAATCAGCCCCAGCATTTT
>TRBJ1-3|NA|NA|TRBV6-1
CASSDRRSTGNTIYF
TGTGCCAGCAGTGATCGGAGGAGTACTGGAAACACCATATATTTT
>TRBJ2-7|NA|NA|TRBV20-1
CSASLQSRTGEQYF
TGCAGTGCTAGTCTCCAATCCAGGACGGGAGAGCAGTACTTC
>TRBJ1-1|NA|NA|TRBV11-2
CASSLGGGNTEAFF
TGTGCCAGCAGCTTAGGGGGTGGTAACACTGAAGCTTTCTTT
>TRBJ1-1|TRBD1|few|TRBV2
CASSRSRDRVNTEAFF
TGTGCCAGCAGTCGTTCCCGGGACAGGGTGAACACTGAAGCTTTCTTT
>TRBJ1-2|TRBD1|NA|TRBV5-1
CASRLGQLGYTF
TGCGCCAGCAGATTGGGACAGCTGGGCTACACCTTC
>TRBJ2-2|NA|NA|TRBV2
CASSVRGGELFF
TGTGCCAGCAGTGTTAGAGGCGGGGAGCTGTTTTTT
>TRBJ1-6|NA|few|TRBV19
CASSWEGQRSPLHF
TGTGCCAGTAGTTGGGAAGGACAACGTTCACCCCTCCACTTT